This TCR beta chain appears in the sequencing data of a study of T cell repertoires in cytomegalovirus infection. The overall study: Public signatures in TCR beta pointed to CMV infection and matching HLA type.

TCRdb itself ran the reads through MiXCR, one entry per CDR3 protein. The data hold roughly 230,000 distinct CDR3 sequences, with 22% observed a single time. Study results and caveats: Cumulated frequencies of public TCR beta families served to identify carriers of CMV plus the relevant HLA.

As concerns this clonotype: What it binds is not known.

With 7 bases removed from V and 0 bases from J, the gap between germline ends came to 12 bases. The CDR3 totals 14 residues. The germline V gene encodes CDR1 MNHNS and CDR2 SASEGT. The chain joins TRBV6-1 to TRBJ2-5; tentative D call: TRBD1 (6 bases). The receptor's source is a human donor in good health (CMV status not recorded). Some clones in this sample may be carry-over from other donors' samples. The sequenced sample was CD8+ T cells from PBMCs. The CDR3 region is CASTWTVYQETQYF. CDR3 sequence (DNA): TGTGCCAGCACCTGGACAGTGTACCAAGAGACCCAGTACTTC.